The rows below give T cell receptor beta chains drawn from one sample of a study of cytomegalovirus exposure and HLA in healthy donors. Using immunoSEQ multiplex PCR, the repertoire was profiled, and TCRdb retains in-frame clones only, with some absent. The table includes some 90,000 clones, around 70% detected once. Material for sequencing was PBMCs. The receptors were sampled from a man aged 45-60 years in good health and CMV-seronegative. Each CDR3 is given with its conserved first and last residue. The order of the fields is clone size, CDR3 length, J gene, D gene, V gene, CDR3 protein, CDR3 DNA. The D gene is left open where the match is weak. The size field is filled for only some rows; it gives once, few, many or a size class.

>-|17|TRBJ2-3|TRBD2|TRBV4-2
CASSRTLAGGLLDTQYF
TGTGCCAGCAGCCGCACTTTAGCGGGAGGGTTGTTAGATACGCAGTATTTT
>-|14|TRBJ2-2|TRBD2|TRBV5-1
CASRTSGGTGELFF
TGCGCCAGCAGGACTAGCGGGGGTACCGGGGAGCTGTTTTTT
>-|17|TRBJ1-2|TRBD1|TRBV2
CASSDLLWTGDGDGYTF
TGTGCCAGCAGTGATCTACTTTGGACAGGGGATGGCGATGGCTACACCTTC
>-|13|TRBJ2-3|-|TRBV19
CASSIAGTDTQYF
TGTGCCAGTAGTATTGCCGGTACAGATACGCAGTATTTT
>-|15|TRBJ2-7|TRBD1|TRBV10-3
CAIGPGTVSSYEQYF
TGTGCCATCGGCCCCGGGACAGTGAGCTCCTACGAGCAGTACTTC
>-|15|TRBJ2-3|TRBD1|TRBV27
CASRAGQGGTDTQYF
TGTGCCAGCCGCGCTGGACAGGGCGGCACAGATACGCAGTATTTT
>-|15|TRBJ2-5|-|TRBV2
CASSEAGGPEETQYF
TGTGCCAGCAGTGAAGCGGGGGGTCCGGAAGAGACCCAGTACTTC
>many|12|TRBJ2-7|-|TRBV11-2
CASSLTSYEQYF
TGTGCCAGCAGCTTAACTAGCTACGAGCAGTACTTC
>few|17|TRBJ2-6|TRBD1|TRBV4-3
CASSPIKQGSGANVLTF
TGCGCCAGCAGCCCGATAAAACAGGGGTCTGGGGCCAACGTCCTGACTTTC
>-|13|TRBJ2-7|-|TRBV19
CASSGFTSMEQYF
TGTGCCAGTAGTGGCTTTACTAGTATGGAGCAGTACTTC
>-|16|TRBJ1-2|TRBD1|TRBV28
CASSLEDRGRLDGYTF
TGTGCCAGCAGTTTAGAGGACAGGGGGCGCCTTGATGGCTACACCTTC
>-|14|TRBJ2-2|TRBD1|TRBV28
CASSETGNTGELFF
TGTGCCAGCAGTGAGACAGGGAACACTGGGGAGCTGTTTTTT
>-|15|TRBJ2-7|TRBD1|TRBV2
CASSWNGQGPYEQYF
TGTGCCAGCAGTTGGAACGGACAGGGACCCTACGAGCAGTACTTC
>-|13|TRBJ1-5|TRBD1|TRBV2
CASTQGGRQPQHF
TGTGCCAGCACCCAGGGGGGACGACAGCCCCAGCATTTT
>-|14|TRBJ2-5|-|TRBV5-6
CASSLMGLQETQYF
TGTGCCAGCAGCTTGATGGGCCTACAAGAGACCCAGTACTTC
>-|20|TRBJ1-6|TRBD1|TRBV10-3
CAISESYGGQGSLGLSPLHF
TGTGCCATCAGTGAGTCGTACGGCGGACAGGGGAGTTTAGGACTTTCACCCCTCCACTTT
>-|17|TRBJ1-4|-|TRBV4-1
CASSLQTGPAPNEKLFF
TGCGCCAGCAGTCTCCAGACAGGCCCCGCGCCTAATGAAAAACTGTTTTTT
>-|15|TRBJ2-7|TRBD2|TRBV7-2
CASSRGAGGFYEQYF
TGTGCCAGCAGCCGGGGAGCGGGAGGTTTCTACGAGCAGTACTTC
>-|14|TRBJ2-7|TRBD1|TRBV28
CASLDRDRGSVQYF
TGTGCCAGCTTAGACCGGGACAGGGGAAGCGTGCAGTACTTC
>once|14|TRBJ1-1|TRBD1|TRBV6-1
CASSQQGRNTEAFF
TGTGCCAGCAGCCAACAGGGGAGGAACACTGAAGCTTTCTTT
>-|16|TRBJ1-3|TRBD1|TRBV4-1
CASSQPGQDLGNTIYF
TGCGCCAGCAGCCAGCCTGGACAGGACCTCGGAAACACCATATATTTT
>few|14|TRBJ2-1|-|TRBV5-1
CASSLTGIDNEQFF
TGCGCCAGCAGCTTGACAGGAATTGACAATGAGCAGTTCTTC
>-|11|TRBJ2-7|-|TRBV6-5
CASSYGREQCF
TGTGCCAGCAGTTACGGACGGGAGCAGTGCTTC
>-|14|TRBJ2-7|-|TRBV7-9
CASTRAGAPYEQYF
TGTGCCAGCACCAGGGCGGGGGCCCCCTACGAGCAGTACTTC
>-|14|TRBJ1-1|TRBD1|TRBV14
CASSPYRGTTEAFF
TGTGCCAGCAGCCCCTACAGGGGTACCACTGAAGCTTTCTTT
>-|14|TRBJ2-7|TRBD1|TRBV18
CASSPGQGVSEQYF
TGTGCCAGCTCGCCCGGACAGGGGGTTTCCGAGCAGTACTTC
>-|13|TRBJ2-7|TRBD1|TRBV27
CASSAETGNEQYF
TGTGCCAGCTCAGCTGAGACAGGGAACGAGCAGTACTTC
>-|14|TRBJ1-2|TRBD1|TRBV5-1
CASSEGTGIGGYTF
TGCGCCAGCAGCGAAGGGACAGGGATTGGAGGCTACACCTTC
>-|13|TRBJ1-1|TRBD1|TRBV11-3
CASSSWTGTEAFF
TGTGCCAGCAGCTCTTGGACAGGCACTGAAGCTTTCTTT
>few|14|TRBJ2-1|TRBD1|TRBV10-1
CASSTGQPGNEQFF
TGCGCCAGCAGTACGGGACAGCCTGGCAATGAGCAGTTCTTC
>few|16|TRBJ2-2|TRBD2|TRBV25-1
CASSKPGLAYTGELFF
TGTGCCAGCAGTAAACCGGGACTAGCGTACACCGGGGAGCTGTTTTTT
>-|13|TRBJ2-1|TRBD2|TRBV10-3
CAIRLTSIHEQFF
TGTGCCATCAGGTTGACTAGCATCCATGAGCAGTTCTTC
>-|14|TRBJ2-7|TRBD1|TRBV28
CASSITGGGYEQYF
TGTGCCAGCAGTATAACAGGGGGCGGTTACGAGCAGTACTTC
>few|13|TRBJ1-6|-|TRBV7-9
CASSPSTHSPLHF
TGTGCCAGCAGCCCTAGCACACATTCACCCCTCCACTTT
>once|14|TRBJ2-1|-|TRBV28
CASTETLSYNEQFF
TGTGCCAGCACCGAGACTCTCTCCTACAATGAGCAGTTCTTC
>once|16|TRBJ2-7|-|TRBV2
CASSPIEGRNGDEQYF
TGTGCCAGCAGCCCCATAGAGGGCAGGAATGGCGACGAGCAGTACTTC
>-|15|TRBJ2-5|-|TRBV7-2
CASSSTRGFLETQYF
-
>few|11|TRBJ1-2|-|TRBV29-1
CSVDLEGRVTF
TGCAGCGTTGATTTGGAGGGGCGTGTGACCTTC
>-|13|TRBJ1-1|-|TRBV18
CASSPLEGGEAFF
TGTGCCAGCTCACCACTGGAGGGTGGTGAGGCTTTCTTT
>-|15|TRBJ1-3|-|TRBV7-9
CASSLALTAGNTIYF
TGTGCCAGCAGCTTAGCGTTGACAGCCGGAAACACCATATATTTT